This TCR beta chain was observed in a study of radiotherapy plus CTLA-4 blockade in lung cancer. At the level of the study: Objective responses occurred in about 17% of patients; about 31% had disease control. Study-wide results and limits: Clones derived from tumor TCRs expanded in blood after radiotherapy plus ipilimumab.

Concerning this clone: Its antigen is still unknown.

Profiling relied on immunoSEQ multiplex PCR, and the TCRdb table lists in-frame clones only, not all of them. This sample carries some 110,000 clones, about four fifths of them seen once, and the ten largest clones take roughly 5.3%. CTLA-4 blockade using ipilimumab, together with focal radiation, was received by patients with chemo-refractory metastatic non-small-cell lung cancer. This TCR was sampled from a human donor with non-small cell lung cancer who had a partial response to radiotherapy plus ipilimumab. The sample here was peripheral blood, taken from a patient treated with radiotherapy plus ipilimumab.

In DNA form, the CDR3 reads TGTGCCAGCAGTGAATGGTCGGGGTCCTACGAGCAGTACTTC. Its protein product is CASSEWSGSYEQYF. The J gene is TRBJ2-7, the V gene TRBV6-1; a possible D gene is TRBD2 (5 bases). Germline V gene sequence: CDR1 MNHNS, CDR2 SASEGT. Deletions cut 2 bases from V and 1 base from J, with 9 bases between. This CDR3 is 14 amino acids long.